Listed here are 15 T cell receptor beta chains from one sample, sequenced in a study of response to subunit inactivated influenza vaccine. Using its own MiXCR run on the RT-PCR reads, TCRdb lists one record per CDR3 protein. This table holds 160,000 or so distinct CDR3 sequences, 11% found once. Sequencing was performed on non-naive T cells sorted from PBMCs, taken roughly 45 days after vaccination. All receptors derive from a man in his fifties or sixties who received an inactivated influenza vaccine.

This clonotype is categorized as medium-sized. The CDR3 region is CASSLEGVGTEAFF. The CDR3 nucleotides read TGTGCCAGCAGCTTAGAAGGGGTAGGCACTGAAGCTTTCTTT. The chain joins TRBV11-2 to TRBJ1-1, with D possibly matching TRBD1 (5 bases). CDR3 length: 14 residues. Trimming removed 0 bases at V and 4 bases at J, with 9 bases between. Germline V lookup: CDR1 SGHAT, CDR2 FQNNGV.

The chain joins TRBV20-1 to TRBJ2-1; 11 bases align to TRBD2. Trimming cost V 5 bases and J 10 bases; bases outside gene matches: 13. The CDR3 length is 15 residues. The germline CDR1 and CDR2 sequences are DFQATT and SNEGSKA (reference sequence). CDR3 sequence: CSAAPAVAGGREQFF. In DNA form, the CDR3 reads TGCAGTGCTGCCCCCGCGGTAGCGGGAGGGAGGGAGCAGTTCTTC.

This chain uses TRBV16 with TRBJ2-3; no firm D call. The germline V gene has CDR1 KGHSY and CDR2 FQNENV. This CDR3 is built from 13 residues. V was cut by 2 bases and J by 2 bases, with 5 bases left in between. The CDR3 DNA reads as TGTGCCAGCAGCCAAAAGTCCACAGATACGCAGTATTTT. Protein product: CASSQKSTDTQYF.

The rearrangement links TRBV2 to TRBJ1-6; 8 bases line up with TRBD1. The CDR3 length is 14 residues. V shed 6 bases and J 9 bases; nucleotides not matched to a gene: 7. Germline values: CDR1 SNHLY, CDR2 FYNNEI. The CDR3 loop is CASREQGVRSPLHF. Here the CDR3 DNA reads TGTGCCAGCAGAGAACAGGGGGTGCGTTCACCCCTCCACTTT.

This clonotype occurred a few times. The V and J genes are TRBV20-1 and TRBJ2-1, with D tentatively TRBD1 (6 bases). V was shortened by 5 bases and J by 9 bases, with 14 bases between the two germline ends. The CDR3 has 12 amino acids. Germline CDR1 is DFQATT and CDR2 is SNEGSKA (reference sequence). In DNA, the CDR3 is TGCAGTGCTCGGATGGGGGCTCCTGAGCAGTTCTTC. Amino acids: CSARMGAPEQFF.

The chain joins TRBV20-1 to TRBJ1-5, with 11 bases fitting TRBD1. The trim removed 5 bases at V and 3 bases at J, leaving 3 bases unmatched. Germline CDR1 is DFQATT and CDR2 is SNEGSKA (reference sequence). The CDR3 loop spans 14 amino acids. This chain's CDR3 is CSAGGQGVNQPQHF. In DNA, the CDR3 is TGCAGTGCTGGGGGACAGGGGGTCAATCAGCCCCAGCATTTT.

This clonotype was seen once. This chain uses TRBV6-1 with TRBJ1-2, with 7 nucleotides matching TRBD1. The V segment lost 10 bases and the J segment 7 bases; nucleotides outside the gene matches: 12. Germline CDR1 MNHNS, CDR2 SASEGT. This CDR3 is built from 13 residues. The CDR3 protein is CATGGARSSGYTF. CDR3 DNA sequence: TGTGCCACAGGGGGGGCGCGATCCTCTGGCTACACCTTC.

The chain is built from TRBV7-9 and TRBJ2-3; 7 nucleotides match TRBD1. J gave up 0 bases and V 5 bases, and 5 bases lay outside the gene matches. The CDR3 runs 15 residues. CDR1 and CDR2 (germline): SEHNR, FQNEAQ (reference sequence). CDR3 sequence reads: CASSPGTASTDTQYF. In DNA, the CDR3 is TGTGCCAGCAGCCCAGGGACAGCAAGCACAGATACGCAGTATTTT.

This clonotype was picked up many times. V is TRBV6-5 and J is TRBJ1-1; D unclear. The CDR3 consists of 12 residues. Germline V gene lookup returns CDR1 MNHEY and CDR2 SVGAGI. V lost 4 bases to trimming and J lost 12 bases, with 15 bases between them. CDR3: CASSFSGRQTFF. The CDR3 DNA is TGTGCCAGCAGTTTCTCCGGGCGACAAACTTTCTTT.

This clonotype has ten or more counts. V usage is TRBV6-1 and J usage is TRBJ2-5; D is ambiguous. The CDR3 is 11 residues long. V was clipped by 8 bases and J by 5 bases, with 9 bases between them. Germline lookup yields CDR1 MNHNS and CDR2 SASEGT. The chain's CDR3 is CASGVRETQYF. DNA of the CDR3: TGTGCCAGCGGTGTTAGGGAGACCCAGTACTTC.

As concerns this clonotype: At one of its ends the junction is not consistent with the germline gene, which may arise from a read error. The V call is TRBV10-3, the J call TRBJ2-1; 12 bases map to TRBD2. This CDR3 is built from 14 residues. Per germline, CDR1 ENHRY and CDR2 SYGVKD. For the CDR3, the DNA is TGTGCCATCAGTGGGACTAGCGGGGACGTTGAGCAGTGCTTC. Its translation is CAISGTSGDVEQCF.

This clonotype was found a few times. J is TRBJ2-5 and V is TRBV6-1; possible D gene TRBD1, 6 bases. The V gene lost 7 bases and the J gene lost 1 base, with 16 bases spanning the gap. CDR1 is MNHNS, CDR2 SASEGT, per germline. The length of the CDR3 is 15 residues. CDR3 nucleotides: TGTGCCAGCAACCCCATCGTGGGGGCCCAAGAGACCCAGTACTTC. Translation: CASNPIVGAQETQYF.

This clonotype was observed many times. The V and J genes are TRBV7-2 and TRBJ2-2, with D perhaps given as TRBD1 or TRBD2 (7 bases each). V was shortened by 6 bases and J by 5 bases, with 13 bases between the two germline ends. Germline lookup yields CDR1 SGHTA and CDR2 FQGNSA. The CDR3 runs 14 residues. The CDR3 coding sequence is TGTGCCAGCAGTAACAGGGGAGGGACCGGGGAGCTGTTTTTT. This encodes CASSNRGGTGELFF. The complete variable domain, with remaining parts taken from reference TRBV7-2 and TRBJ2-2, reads GAGVSQSPSNKVTEKGKDVELRCDPISGHTALYWYRQSLGQGLEFLIYFQGNSAPDKSGLPSDRFSAERTGGSVSTLTIQRTQQEDSAVYLCASSNRGGTGELFFGEGSRLTVL.

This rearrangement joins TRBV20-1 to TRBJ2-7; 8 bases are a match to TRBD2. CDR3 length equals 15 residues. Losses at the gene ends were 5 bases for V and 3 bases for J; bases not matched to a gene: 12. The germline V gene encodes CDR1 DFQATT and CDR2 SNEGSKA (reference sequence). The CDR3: CSAPRSARGVYEQYF. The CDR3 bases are TGCAGTGCTCCCCGTTCCGCGCGGGGGGTCTACGAGCAGTACTTC.

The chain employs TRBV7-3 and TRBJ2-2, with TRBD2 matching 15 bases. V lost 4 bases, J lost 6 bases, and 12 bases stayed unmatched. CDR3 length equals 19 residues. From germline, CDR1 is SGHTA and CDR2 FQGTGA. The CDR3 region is CASSSLRTSGREPAGELFF. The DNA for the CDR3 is TGTGCCAGCAGCTCATTGCGGACTAGCGGGAGGGAGCCCGCCGGGGAGCTGTTTTTT.